One and the same sample provided the 13 T cell receptor beta chains below, sequenced in a study of OX40 agonist ivuxolimab in advanced cancers. Repertoires were generated with immunoSEQ multiplex PCR, while TCRdb's copy carries only in-frame clones and drops some. Among around 60,000 clones listed, 80% to 90% were seen once. Sequencing used CD4+ or CD8+ T cells sorted from blood, obtained in a trial of the OX40 agonist ivuxolimab. These receptors originate from an adult with an advanced solid tumor such as melanoma, head and neck, liver or kidney cancer.

The chain is built from TRBV5-1 and TRBJ1-4; no firm D call. V dropped 0 bases and J dropped 7 bases, with 16 bases sitting between them. CDR3 length equals 16 residues. Per germline, CDR1 SGHRS and CDR2 YFSETQ. The CDR3 region has the DNA TGCGCCAGCAGCTTGGACAGCGCGTCGCCGGCTGAAAAACTGTTTTTT. Translating it yields CASSLDSASPAEKLFF.

The V call is TRBV7-8, the J call TRBJ1-2, with D possibly matching TRBD1 (6 bases). CDR3 length: 13 amino acids. The V gene's germline CDR1 is SGHVS and CDR2 FQNEAQ. The V end was cut by 2 bases, the J end by 4 bases, with 8 bases between. Here the CDR3 DNA reads TGTGCCAGCAGCTTATCGGGGGCCTATGGCTACACCTTC. Translation: CASSLSGAYGYTF.

The chain combines TRBV11-3 with TRBJ2-1; D is uncertain. V was pared by 0 bases and J by 4 bases, with 13 bases between. CDR1 is SGHNT, CDR2 YENEEA, per germline. The CDR3 is 16 amino acids. The CDR3 reads CASSLESPIAYNEQFF. For the CDR3, the DNA is TGTGCCAGCAGCTTAGAGAGTCCGATCGCGTACAATGAGCAGTTCTTC.

The chain joins TRBV6-6 to TRBJ2-2; D gene uncertain. Germline CDR1 and CDR2: MNHNY and SVGAGI (reference sequence). This CDR3 comprises 15 residues. V was clipped by 4 bases and J by 0 bases, with 9 bases between them. The CDR3 protein is CASSSAPSNTGELFF. CDR3 coding DNA: TGTGCCAGCAGTTCGGCCCCTTCGAACACCGGGGAGCTGTTTTTT.

V and J are TRBV7-2 and TRBJ1-2, with D unresolved. The V gene lost 7 bases and the J gene lost 7 bases, with 13 bases spanning the gap. CDR1 and CDR2 from the germline V gene are SGHTA and FQGNSA. The CDR3 loop spans 12 amino acids. CDR3 sequence (DNA): TGTGCCAGCACCCAAACCTGGACTGGCTACACCTTC. Its translation is CASTQTWTGYTF.

J is TRBJ2-7 and V is TRBV6-5; the match to TRBD2 covers 7 bases. Germline V gene sequence: CDR1 MNHEY, CDR2 SVGAGI. The CDR3 totals 15 residues. With V trimmed by 0 bases and J by 5 bases, 7 bases remained unmatched. CDR3 sequence reads: CASSYSAGVRHEQYF. The CDR3 DNA reads as TGTGCCAGCAGTTACTCGGCGGGAGTTCGCCACGAGCAGTACTTC.

This clone was observed a few times. The gene calls are TRBV6-6 and TRBJ2-7; TRBD2 might be the D (6 bases). Germline CDR1 MNHNY, CDR2 SVGAGI (reference sequence). There are 12 residues in the CDR3. V lost 4 bases and J lost 6, with 10 bases in between. The CDR3: CASSSLGGEQYV. CDR3 DNA: TGTGCCAGCAGTTCCTTGGGGGGCGAGCAGTACGTC.

The chain couples TRBV5-4 to TRBJ2-7, with 9 bases that match TRBD1. The CDR3 length is 17 residues. Germline V gives CDR1 SGHNT, CDR2 YYREEE (reference sequence). V lost 2 bases to trimming and J lost 5 bases; unmatched junction nucleotides: 14. CDR3 nucleotides: TGTGCCAGCAGCTTTGTTGACTCTGGGACAGGGAACAACGAGCAGTACGTC. This codes for CASSFVDSGTGNNEQYV.

The J gene is TRBJ2-5, the V gene TRBV9; 11 nucleotides match TRBD2. Germline V gives CDR1 SGDLS, CDR2 YYNGEE. V lost 1 base to trimming and J lost 2 bases; unmatched junction nucleotides: 4. The length of the CDR3 is 16 residues. This chain's CDR3 is CASSVSGTSGQETQYF. The CDR3 region has the DNA TGTGCCAGCAGCGTATCCGGGACTAGCGGTCAAGAGACCCAGTACTTC.

The gene calls are TRBV4-2 and TRBJ1-6, with 8 bases aligning to TRBD1. Looked up from germline, CDR1 is LGHNA and CDR2 is YNFKEQ. V dropped 2 bases and J dropped 9; count of bases not matched to a gene: 6. This CDR3 has 15 amino acids. CDR3 residues: CASSQPTGEGSPLHF. CDR3 DNA: TGTGCCAGCAGCCAACCGACAGGGGAGGGTTCACCCCTCCACTTT.

This chain links TRBV7-2 with TRBJ2-5; 9 bases map to TRBD2. This CDR3 has 16 residues. The germline V gene has CDR1 SGHTA and CDR2 FQGNSA. The ends lost 3 bases at V and 5 bases at J; junction bases unmatched: 10. The CDR3: CASSFTSGRERETQYF. The CDR3, as DNA: TGTGCCAGCAGCTTCACTAGCGGGCGTGAGAGGGAGACCCAGTACTTC.

This rearrangement joins TRBV28 to TRBJ2-3; no firm D call. There are 13 residues in the CDR3. The V gene lost 6 bases and the J gene lost 8 bases, with 15 bases spanning the gap. Germline V gene sequence: CDR1 MDHEN, CDR2 SYDVKM. CDR3 residues: CASREGPPGTQYF. The CDR3 DNA reads as TGTGCCAGCAGAGAAGGACCCCCCGGTACGCAGTATTTT.

This chain connects TRBV28 to TRBJ1-1; D ambiguous. CDR3 length equals 12 residues. Germline V gives CDR1 MDHEN, CDR2 SYDVKM. The germline V and J ends were trimmed by 1 base and 3 bases, with 3 bases remaining between them. In nucleotides, the CDR3 is TGTGCCAGCAGTTTATCGGACACTGAAGCTTTCTTT. Its protein product is CASSLSDTEAFF.